This record concerns one T cell receptor beta chain sequence. Its cognate antigen is unknown. The assay looked at approximately 10^5 TCR templates in each sample. Sequencing was performed with immunoSEQ multiplex PCR; in TCRdb, only in-frame clones are kept and a portion is missing. The sample records tens of thousands of clones, about 96% being singletons. The record originates from a study of siplizumab effects on memory and regulatory T cells. Study conclusions and caveats: A naive or memory phenotype could not be assigned to roughly 80-97% of the proliferating CD4+ or CD8+ clones. Unstimulated subsets accounted for the mapping of only a minor share of the clones that were alloreactive.

The CDR3 runs 13 residues. With 1 base removed from V and 4 bases from J, the gap between germline ends came to 8 bases. CDR1 SGHAT and CDR2 FQDESV come from the germline V gene (reference sequence). The gene calls are TRBV11-1 and TRBJ2-7, with unresolved D. This clonotype was obtained from a human donor in good health. The sample consisted of naive CD8+ T cells sorted from blood. CDR3 amino acids: CASSLGLGYEQYF. The CDR3 nucleotides read TGTGCCAGCAGCTTAGGGTTGGGGTACGAGCAGTACTTC.